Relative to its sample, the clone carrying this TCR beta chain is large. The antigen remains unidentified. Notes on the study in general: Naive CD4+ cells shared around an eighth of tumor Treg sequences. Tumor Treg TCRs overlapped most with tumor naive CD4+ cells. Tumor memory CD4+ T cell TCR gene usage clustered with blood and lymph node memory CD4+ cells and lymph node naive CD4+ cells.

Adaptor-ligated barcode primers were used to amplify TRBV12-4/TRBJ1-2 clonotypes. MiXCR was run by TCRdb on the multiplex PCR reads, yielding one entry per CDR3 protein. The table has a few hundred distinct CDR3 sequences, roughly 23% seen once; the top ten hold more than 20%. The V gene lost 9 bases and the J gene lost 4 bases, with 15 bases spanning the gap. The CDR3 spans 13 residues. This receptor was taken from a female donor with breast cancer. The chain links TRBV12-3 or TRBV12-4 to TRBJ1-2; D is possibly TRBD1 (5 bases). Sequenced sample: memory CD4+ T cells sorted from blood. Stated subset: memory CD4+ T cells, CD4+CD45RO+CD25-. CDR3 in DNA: TGTGCCAGTGCGAGGGACGGATCCTATGGCTACACCTTC. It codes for CASARDGSYGYTF.